The rows below give T cell receptor beta chains drawn from one sample of a study of response to subunit inactivated influenza vaccine. TCRdb re-analysed the RT-PCR reads in MiXCR, keeping a single row per CDR3 protein. The sample has approximately 530,000 distinct CDR3 sequences, 10% to 15% seen once. The input for sequencing was PBMCs from blood, taken 45 days after vaccination. These TCRs come from a man aged 50 to 60 who received an inactivated influenza vaccine. The CDR3 runs from the conserved cysteine through the conserved F or W. Fields, in order: J gene, V gene, clone size, D gene, CDR3 protein, CDR3 DNA. D genes are given only for firm matches. Only some rows state a clone size, as once, few, many or a class for expanded clones.

TRBJ1-5 TRBV20-1 many NA CSARDHRQGNQPQHF TGCAGTGCTAGAGATCACAGGCAGGGCAATCAGCCCCAGCATTTT
TRBJ1-1 TRBV28 NA NA CASSRNPNTEAFF TGTGCCAGCAGTAGAAATCCGAACACTGAAGCTTTCTTT
TRBJ2-1 TRBV20-1 few NA CSVPFQGRGNEQFF TGCAGTGTCCCTTTCCAGGGGAGAGGGAATGAGCAGTTCTTC
TRBJ2-1 TRBV10-3 NA NA CAISDPRTLWEQFF TGTGCCATCAGTGATCCCCGGACATTGTGGGAGCAGTTCTTC
TRBJ2-6 TRBV21-1 few NA CASSTRPRTGPLKGANVLTF TGTGCCAGCAGCACGAGACCCCGGACAGGGCCTTTGAAGGGGGCCAACGTCCTGACTTTC
TRBJ2-7 TRBV5-1 many NA CASSLDGSYEQYF TGCGCCAGCAGCTTGGACGGTTCCTACGAGCAGTACTTC
TRBJ2-7 TRBV28 few NA CASSSITGSIVYEQYF TGTGCCAGCAGTTCGATCACCGGGTCCATAGTTTACGAGCAGTACTTC
TRBJ2-2 TRBV21-1 few NA CASRMGDRKGRLAYRGGELFF TGTGCCAGCAGGATGGGAGACAGGAAAGGCCGACTAGCGTATCGGGGCGGGGAGCTGTTTTTT
TRBJ2-1 TRBV11-2 few NA CASSFSRGLVNEQFF TGTGCCAGCAGCTTTTCTAGGGGTTTAGTCAATGAGCAGTTCTTC
TRBJ1-2 TRBV2 NA NA CASRDRGRPNYGYTF TGTGCCAGCAGAGATCGGGGTCGGCCTAACTATGGCTACACCTTC
TRBJ2-1 TRBV10-3 NA TRBD1 CAVQGQGKSGEQFF TGTGCCGTCCAAGGACAGGGGAAGTCCGGTGAGCAGTTCTTC
TRBJ1-2 TRBV7-9 NA NA CASSVGRQNYGYTF TGTGCCAGCAGCGTCGGACGGCAGAACTATGGCTACACCTTC
TRBJ1-5 TRBV15 NA NA CATSRINANQPQHF TGTGCCACCAGCAGAATCAATGCGAATCAGCCCCAGCATTTT
TRBJ2-7 TRBV29-1 NA NA CSVGLGAEQYF TGCAGCGTCGGTTTGGGGGCCGAGCAGTACTTC
TRBJ2-6 TRBV18 NA NA CASSPLDQGSSGANVLTF TGTGCCAGCTCACCGCTTGACCAAGGAAGCTCTGGGGCCAACGTCCTGACTTTC
TRBJ1-2 TRBV10-3 NA NA CASSRDANYGYTF TGTGCCAGCTCCCGGGACGCAAACTATGGCTACACCTTC
TRBJ2-7 TRBV5-1 few NA CASSLPVGEKSSYEQYF TGCGCCAGCAGCTTGCCGGTGGGAGAAAAGAGCTCCTACGAGCAGTACTTC
TRBJ1-4 TRBV4-1 few TRBD1 CASSPQGDAVKLFF TGCGCCAGCAGCCCGCAGGGGGACGCTGTAAAACTGTTTTTT
TRBJ2-1 TRBV12-3/TRBV12-4 NA TRBD1 CASRYRGSRYNEQFF TGTGCCAGCAGGTACAGGGGCTCCCGATACAATGAGCAGTTCTTC
TRBJ1-3 TRBV6-1 NA NA CASTKQANSGNTIYF TGTGCCAGCACCAAACAGGCTAACTCTGGAAACACCATATATTTT
TRBJ2-2 TRBV29-1 NA NA CSVGWDRTGELFF TGCAGCGTTGGTTGGGACCGGACCGGGGAGCTGTTTTTT
TRBJ1-1 TRBV7-2 NA NA CASSLASRAEAFF TGTGCCAGCAGCTTAGCCAGTAGGGCTGAAGCTTTCTTT
TRBJ2-2 TRBV6-1 few NA CASSRDPAGELFF TGTGCCAGCAGCCGTGACCCAGCCGGGGAGCTGTTTTTT
TRBJ2-2 TRBV7-2 many TRBD1 CASSSFRDRVAGELFF TGTGCCAGCAGCTCCTTCCGGGACAGGGTGGCCGGGGAGCTGTTTTTT